These 14 T cell receptor beta chains were all obtained from the same sample, sequenced in a study of blood T cell repertoires in COVID-19. The assay was immunoSEQ multiplex PCR, and TCRdb's table has in-frame clones only and misses some. The sample gives 45,000 to 55,000 clones, 70% to 90% of which show up once; approximately 12% is in the top ten. The sample taken for sequencing was peripheral blood. Receptors originate from a man aged 80 or over with acute or convalescent COVID-19.

This clone was detected once. This chain connects TRBV19 to TRBJ1-6; D is unresolved. The CDR3 extends over 14 amino acids. Germline values: CDR1 LNHDA, CDR2 SQIVND (reference sequence). Trimming left V 5 bases short and J 10 bases short, with 15 bases between. The CDR3 is CASSSAQRESPLHF. The DNA for the CDR3 is TGTGCCAGTAGTTCCGCCCAGCGGGAATCACCCCTCCACTTT.

V usage is TRBV19 and J usage is TRBJ2-1, with 9 bases that match TRBD2. The CDR3 length is 15 residues. The V segment lost 3 bases and the J segment 8 bases; nucleotides outside the gene matches: 8. Germline CDR1 reads LNHDA; CDR2 reads SQIVND (reference sequence). CDR3: CASSILRGGWDEQFF. Here the CDR3 DNA reads TGTGCCAGTAGTATCCTGCGGGGGGGCTGGGATGAGCAGTTCTTC.

The V gene is TRBV30, the J gene TRBJ2-2; a possible D gene is TRBD1 (6 bases). This CDR3 has 14 amino acids. From germline, CDR1 is GTSNPN and CDR2 SVGIG (reference sequence). V was pared by 5 bases and J by 0 bases, with 10 bases between. CDR3 amino acids: CAWRKGANTGELFF. In nucleotides, the CDR3 is TGTGCCTGGCGGAAGGGGGCGAACACCGGGGAGCTGTTTTTT.

The rearrangement uses TRBV20-1 and TRBJ1-1, with D perhaps TRBD1 (5 bases). There are 14 residues in the CDR3. V lost 3 bases and J 0 bases, leaving 11 bases between the germline ends. The germline gives CDR1 DFQATT, CDR2 SNEGSKA (reference sequence). The CDR3 DNA sequence: TGCAGTGCTAGTGCGGGACTAATGAACACTGAAGCTTTCTTT. The encoded protein is CSASAGLMNTEAFF.

The CDR3 DNA is TGTGCCAGCAGTTTATTGGGGGGGACAAGTAACTATGGCTACACCTTC. This translates into CASSLLGGTSNYGYTF. The chain joins TRBV28 to TRBJ1-2; maybe TRBD1 (6 bases). Germline lookup yields CDR1 MDHEN and CDR2 SYDVKM. V lost 1 base and J lost 1, with 13 bases in between. This CDR3 is 16 amino acids long.

The chain has TRBV6-5 and TRBJ1-6; weak D call: TRBD1 (5 bases). Germline V CDR1 and CDR2: MNHEY, SVGAGI. V was clipped by 4 bases and J by 4 bases, with 8 bases between them. This CDR3 spans 14 amino acids. The CDR3, as DNA: TGTGCCAGCAGTTTACAGGTGTATAATTCACCCCTCCACTTT. Translated, it gives CASSLQVYNSPLHF.

The chain combines TRBV2 with TRBJ1-2; 7 bases agree with TRBD1. Germline V lookup: CDR1 SNHLY, CDR2 FYNNEI. The CDR3 is 13 amino acids. Unmatched junction bases numbered 3, after V lost 8 bases and J lost 0 bases. CDR3 protein: CASARGANYGYTF. In DNA form, the CDR3 reads TGTGCCAGCGCCAGGGGGGCTAACTATGGCTACACCTTC.

The chain has TRBV19 and TRBJ2-3; the D gene is possibly TRBD2 (5 bases). V lost 3 bases to trimming and J lost 2 bases, with 9 bases between them. CDR1 and CDR2 (germline): LNHDA, SQIVND (reference sequence). The CDR3 sequence is 14 residues long. This chain's CDR3 is CASSMTGNTDTQYF. The CDR3 DNA sequence: TGTGCCAGTAGTATGACGGGGAACACAGATACGCAGTATTTT.

This chain uses TRBV9 with TRBJ2-2, with a tentative D call TRBD2 (5 bases). Trimming shortened V by 4 bases and J by 7 bases, and 11 bases separated the two germline ends. Germline V CDR1 and CDR2: SGDLS, YYNGEE. CDR3 length equals 13 residues. The CDR3 DNA reads TGTGCCAGCAGCTACACAGAGGGCGGGGAGCTGTTTTTT. Its protein product is CASSYTEGGELFF.

This chain uses TRBV3-1 (or the pseudogene TRBV3-2) with TRBJ1-5; perhaps TRBD1 as D (6 bases). CDR3 length equals 14 residues. Deletions cut 4 bases from V and 3 bases from J, with 10 bases between. CDR1 and CDR2 (germline): LGHDT, YNNKEL (reference sequence). The CDR3 loop is CASSLTGSNQPQHF. Written as DNA, the CDR3 is TGTGCCAGCAGCCTGACAGGCTCCAATCAGCCCCAGCATTTT.

The chain uses TRBV7-3 and TRBJ2-7; 8 bases line up with TRBD1. The V and J ends lost 5 bases and 0 bases, in that order; junction bases with no gene match: 6. Germline loops: CDR1 SGHTA, CDR2 FQGTGA. This CDR3 is built from 15 residues. CDR3 DNA sequence: TGTGCCAGCAGCCCCCCCGGACAGGGCTCCTACGAGCAGTACTTC. Translated, it gives CASSPPGQGSYEQYF.

This clone showed up just once. This chain joins TRBV7-2 and TRBJ2-3, with a possible D match to TRBD2 (5 bases). CDR3 length: 14 amino acids. Germline loops: CDR1 SGHTA, CDR2 FQGNSA. V lost 5 bases to trimming and J lost 1 base, with 10 bases between them. The chain's CDR3 is CASSDSVGTDTQYF. The CDR3 DNA reads as TGTGCCAGCAGCGATAGCGTTGGCACAGATACGCAGTATTTT.

The chain links TRBV5-1 to TRBJ2-1, with D tentatively TRBD2 (5 bases). The V end was cut by 3 bases, the J end by 8 bases, with 9 bases between. Germline V gives CDR1 SGHRS, CDR2 YFSETQ. The CDR3 is made up of 12 amino acids. CDR3: CASSSGLDEQFF. The CDR3 DNA reads as TGCGCCAGCAGCTCCGGACTCGATGAGCAGTTCTTC.

The chain couples TRBV19 to TRBJ1-2; a weak D match, TRBD1 (6 bases). The germline gives CDR1 LNHDA, CDR2 SQIVND (reference sequence). Trimming left V 5 bases short and J 4 bases short, with 11 bases between. The CDR3 runs 13 residues. CDR3 in DNA: TGTGCCAGTAGTCTACAGGACAGCTATGGCTACACCTTC. This sequence encodes CASSLQDSYGYTF.